The sequence of this TCR beta chain was determined in a study of CD4+ T cells in melanoma. Whole-study results and caveats: Neoantigen-specific CD4+ T cells in melanoma reportedly had diverse differentiation states. A reported correlation linked neoantigen-specific CD4+ T cells to CD8+, macrophage and B cell function.

Per germline, CDR1 MNHEY and CDR2 SVGAGI. This CDR3 spans 12 amino acids. V lost 4 bases and J lost 4, with 7 bases in between. Of note for this clone: Its target is unknown.

Produced via immunoSEQ multiplex PCR; TCRdb's table is partial and in-frame only. The table lists 9,000 to 13,000 clones, roughly two thirds of them singletons. The sample taken for sequencing was cells from a culture (not recorded whether cultured in vitro). The rearrangement joins TRBV6-5 to TRBJ2-5; no clear D gene. The sequence derives from a human donor with melanoma. The CDR3 sequence: CASSFLGETQYF. The DNA of the CDR3 is TGTGCCAGCAGTTTTTTGGGAGAGACCCAGTACTTC.